This T cell receptor beta chain was obtained from a study of T cells of healthy individuals. Ten or more counts support this clonotype. The length of the CDR3 is 13 residues. Trimming took 0 bases from V and 1 from J, leaving 3 bases between them. Germline V gives CDR1 MGHDK, CDR2 SYGVNS. A single record per CDR3 protein comes from TCRdb applying MiXCR to the 5' RACE reads. The table includes around 53,000 distinct CDR3 sequences, around 15% detected once. This TCR derives from a human donor in good health. The gene calls are TRBV25-1 and TRBJ1-1; unclear D gene. The CDR3 DNA is TGTGCCAGCAGTGAATACAGGAACACTGAAGCTTTCTTT. Translation gives CASSEYRNTEAFF.